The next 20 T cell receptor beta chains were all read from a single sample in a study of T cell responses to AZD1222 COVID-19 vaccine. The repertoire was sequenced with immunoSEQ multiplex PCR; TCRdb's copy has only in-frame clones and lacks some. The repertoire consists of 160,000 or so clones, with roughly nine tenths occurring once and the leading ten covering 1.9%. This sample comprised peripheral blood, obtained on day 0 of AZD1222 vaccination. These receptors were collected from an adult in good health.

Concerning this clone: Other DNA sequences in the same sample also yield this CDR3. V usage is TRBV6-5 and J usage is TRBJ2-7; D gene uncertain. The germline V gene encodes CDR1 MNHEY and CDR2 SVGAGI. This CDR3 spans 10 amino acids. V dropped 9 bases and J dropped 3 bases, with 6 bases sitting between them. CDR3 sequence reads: CASSLYEQYF. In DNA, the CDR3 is TGTGCCAGTTCTCTCTACGAGCAGTACTTC.

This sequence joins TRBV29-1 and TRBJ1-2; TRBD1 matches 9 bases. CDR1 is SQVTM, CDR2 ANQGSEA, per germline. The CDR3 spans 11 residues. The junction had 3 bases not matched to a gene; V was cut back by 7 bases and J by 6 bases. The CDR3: CSGWTGDGYTF. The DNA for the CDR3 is TGCAGCGGATGGACAGGGGATGGCTACACCTTC.

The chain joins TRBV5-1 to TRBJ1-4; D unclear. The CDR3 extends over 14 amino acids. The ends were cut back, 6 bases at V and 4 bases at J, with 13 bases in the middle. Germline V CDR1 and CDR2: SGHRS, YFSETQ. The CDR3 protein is CASTEGSGNEKLFF. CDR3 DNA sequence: TGCGCCAGCACCGAGGGAAGTGGTAATGAAAAACTGTTTTTT.

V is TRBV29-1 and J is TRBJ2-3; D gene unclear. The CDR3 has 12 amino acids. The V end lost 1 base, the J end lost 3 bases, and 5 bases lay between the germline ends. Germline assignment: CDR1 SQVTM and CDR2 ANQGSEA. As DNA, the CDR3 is TGCAGCGTTGAAGGGAGTACAGATACGCAGTATTTT. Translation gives CSVEGSTDTQYF.

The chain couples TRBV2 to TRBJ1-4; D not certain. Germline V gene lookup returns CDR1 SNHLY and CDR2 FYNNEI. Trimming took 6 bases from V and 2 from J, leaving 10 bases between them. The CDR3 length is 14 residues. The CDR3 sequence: CASRARTTNEKLFF. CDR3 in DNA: TGTGCCAGCAGAGCGAGGACGACTAATGAAAAACTGTTTTTT.

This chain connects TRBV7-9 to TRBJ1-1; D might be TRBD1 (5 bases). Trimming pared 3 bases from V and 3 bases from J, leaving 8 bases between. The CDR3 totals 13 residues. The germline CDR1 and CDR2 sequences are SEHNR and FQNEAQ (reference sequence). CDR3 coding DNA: TGTGCCAGCAGCTTTTTGGGGGACACTGAAGCTTTCTTT. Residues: CASSFLGDTEAFF.

The chain's CDR3 is CASSPGRDHEKLFF. DNA of the CDR3: TGTGCCAGCAGTCCTGGCAGGGATCATGAAAAACTGTTTTTT. The chain joins TRBV6-5 to TRBJ1-4; maybe TRBD1 (5 bases). CDR1 and CDR2 from the germline V gene are MNHEY and SVGAGI. This CDR3 is built from 14 residues. Trimming cost V 5 bases and J 6 bases, with 13 bases left between them.

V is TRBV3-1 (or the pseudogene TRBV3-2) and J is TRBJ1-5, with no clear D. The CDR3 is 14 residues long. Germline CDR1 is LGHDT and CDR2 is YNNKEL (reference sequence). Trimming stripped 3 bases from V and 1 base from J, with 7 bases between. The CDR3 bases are TGTGCCAGCAGCCACTGGGCCAGCAATCAGCCCCAGCATTTT. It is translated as CASSHWASNQPQHF.

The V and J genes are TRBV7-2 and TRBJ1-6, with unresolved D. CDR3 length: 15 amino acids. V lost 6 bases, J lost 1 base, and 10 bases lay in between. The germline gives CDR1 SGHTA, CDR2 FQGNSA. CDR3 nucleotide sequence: TGTGCCAGCAGTCTGGCGGAGTCCTATAATTCACCCCTCCACTTT. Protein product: CASSLAESYNSPLHF.

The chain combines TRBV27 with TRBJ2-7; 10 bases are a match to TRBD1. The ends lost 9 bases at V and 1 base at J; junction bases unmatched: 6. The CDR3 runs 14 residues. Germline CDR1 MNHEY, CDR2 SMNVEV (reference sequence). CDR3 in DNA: TGTGCCAGTTCAAGGGACAGGGGATCCTACGAGCAGTACTTC. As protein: CASSRDRGSYEQYF.

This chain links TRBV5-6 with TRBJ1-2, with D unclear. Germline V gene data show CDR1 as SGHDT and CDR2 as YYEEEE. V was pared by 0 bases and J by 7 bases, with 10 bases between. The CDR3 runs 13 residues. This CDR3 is CASSLVSSGGYTF. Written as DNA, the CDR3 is TGTGCCAGCAGCTTGGTATCGTCGGGTGGCTACACCTTC.

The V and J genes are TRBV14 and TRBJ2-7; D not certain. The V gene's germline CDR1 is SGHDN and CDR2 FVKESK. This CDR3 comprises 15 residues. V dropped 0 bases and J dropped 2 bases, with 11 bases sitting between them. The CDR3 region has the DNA TGTGCCAGCAGCCAAGATAGAGCCGGTACCTACGAGCAGTACTTC. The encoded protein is CASSQDRAGTYEQYF.

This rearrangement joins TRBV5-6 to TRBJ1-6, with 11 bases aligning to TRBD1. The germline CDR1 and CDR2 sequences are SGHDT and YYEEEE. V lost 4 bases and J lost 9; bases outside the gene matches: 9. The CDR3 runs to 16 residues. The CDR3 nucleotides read TGTGCCAGCAGCGGGGACAGGGGGAGATCTCGTTCACCCCTCCACTTT. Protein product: CASSGDRGRSRSPLHF.

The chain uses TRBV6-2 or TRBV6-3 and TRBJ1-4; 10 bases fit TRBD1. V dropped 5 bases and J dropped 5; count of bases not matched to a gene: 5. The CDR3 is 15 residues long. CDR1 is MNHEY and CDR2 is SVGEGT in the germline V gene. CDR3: CASSRPDRGNEKLFF. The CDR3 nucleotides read TGTGCCAGCAGTCGACCGGACAGGGGGAATGAAAAACTGTTTTTT.

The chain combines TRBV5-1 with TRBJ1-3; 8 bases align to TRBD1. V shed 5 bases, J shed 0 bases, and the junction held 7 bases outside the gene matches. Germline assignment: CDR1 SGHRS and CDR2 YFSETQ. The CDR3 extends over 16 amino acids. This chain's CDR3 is CASRAGGSNSGNTIYF. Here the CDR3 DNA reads TGCGCCAGCAGGGCAGGGGGCTCAAACTCTGGAAACACCATATATTTT.

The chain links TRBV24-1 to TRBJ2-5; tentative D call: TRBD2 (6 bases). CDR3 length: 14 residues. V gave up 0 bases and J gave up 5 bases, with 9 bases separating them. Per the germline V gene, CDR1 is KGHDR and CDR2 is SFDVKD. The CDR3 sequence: CATSDLLGGETQYF. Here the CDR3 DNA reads TGTGCCACCAGTGATTTGCTCGGGGGTGAGACCCAGTACTTC.

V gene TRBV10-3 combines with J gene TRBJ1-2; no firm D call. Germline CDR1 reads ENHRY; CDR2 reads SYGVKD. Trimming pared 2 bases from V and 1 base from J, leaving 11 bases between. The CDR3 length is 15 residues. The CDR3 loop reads CAISEGPAVNYGYTF. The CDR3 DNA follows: TGTGCCATCAGTGAGGGACCTGCAGTTAACTATGGCTACACCTTC.

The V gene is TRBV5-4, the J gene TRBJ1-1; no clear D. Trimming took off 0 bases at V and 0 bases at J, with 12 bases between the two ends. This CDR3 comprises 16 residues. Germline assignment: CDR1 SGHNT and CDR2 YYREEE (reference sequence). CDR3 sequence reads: CASSLAGGAMNTEAFF. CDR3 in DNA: TGTGCCAGCAGCTTGGCCGGCGGAGCCATGAACACTGAAGCTTTCTTT.

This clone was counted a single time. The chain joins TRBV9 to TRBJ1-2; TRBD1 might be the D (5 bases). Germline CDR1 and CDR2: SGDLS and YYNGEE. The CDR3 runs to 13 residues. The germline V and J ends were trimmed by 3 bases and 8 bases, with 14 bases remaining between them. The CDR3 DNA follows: TGTGCCAGCAGCGCAGGAGATCGGGGGGGCTACACCTTC. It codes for CASSAGDRGGYTF.

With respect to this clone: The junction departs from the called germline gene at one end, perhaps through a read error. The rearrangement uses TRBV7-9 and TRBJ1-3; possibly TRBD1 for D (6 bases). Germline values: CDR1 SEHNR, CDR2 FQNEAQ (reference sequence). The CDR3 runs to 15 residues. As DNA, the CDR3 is TGTGCCAGCAGCCTAGCAGGGGACTCTGGAAACACCATATATTTT. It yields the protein CASSLAGDSGNTIYF.